This passage covers 19 T cell receptor beta chains from one sample sequenced in a study of cytomegalovirus exposure and HLA in healthy donors. Clones were read by immunoSEQ multiplex PCR, and TCRdb kept only the in-frame ones, dropping some. Found here are more than 120,000 clones, roughly 87% of them singletons; the top ten hold less than 5.5%. Sample: PBMCs. The receptor source for this set is a man between 18 and 35 years old in good health and CMV-seropositive.

This CDR3 is CAWSVGWTGNNSPLHF. The CDR3 DNA reads as TGTGCCTGGAGTGTAGGATGGACAGGGAATAATTCACCCCTCCACTTT. The chain links TRBV30 to TRBJ1-6; 8 bases are a match to TRBD1. The length of the CDR3 is 16 residues. J gave up 5 bases and V 0 bases, and 6 bases lay outside the gene matches. In germline, CDR1 is GTSNPN, CDR2 SVGIG (reference sequence).

The chain is built from TRBV30 and TRBJ1-1; the D is unclear. This CDR3 is 13 amino acids long. V lost 1 base and J lost 3, with 9 bases in between. Germline CDR1 is GTSNPN and CDR2 is SVGIG (reference sequence). The chain's CDR3 is CAWSERGDTEAFF. The DNA for the CDR3 is TGTGCCTGGAGTGAACGCGGGGACACTGAAGCTTTCTTT.

The chain links TRBV6-4 to TRBJ1-1; D unclear. V was pared by 3 bases and J by 3 bases, with 11 bases between. There are 14 residues in the CDR3. Germline CDR1 reads MRHNA; CDR2 reads SNTAGT. CDR3 sequence: CASSDEGRHTEAFF. The CDR3 DNA reads TGTGCCAGCAGTGATGAGGGTCGGCACACTGAAGCTTTCTTT.

Points on this clone: This specimen includes other DNA sequences encoding the same CDR3. The chain combines TRBV5-1 with TRBJ1-1; no definite D call. The CDR3 runs 13 residues. CDR1 is SGHRS and CDR2 is YFSETQ in the germline V gene. V dropped 0 bases and J dropped 2 bases, with 5 bases sitting between them. This CDR3 reads CASSLAGNTEAFF. For the CDR3, the DNA is TGCGCCAGCAGCTTGGCCGGTAACACTGAAGCTTTCTTT.

The chain uses TRBV7-2 and TRBJ2-5; TRBD1 agrees at 9 bases. In germline, CDR1 is SGHTA, CDR2 FQGNSA. This CDR3 spans 14 amino acids. Trimming took 9 bases from V and 7 from J; bases not matched to a gene: 12. For the CDR3, the DNA is TGTGCCAGTTCCCGGACAGGGGAGGTGGGGACCCAGTACTTC. It encodes CASSRTGEVGTQYF.

The CDR3 nucleotides are TGTGCCAGCAGTCCAGGGTACAATCAGCCCCAGCATTTT. It is translated as CASSPGYNQPQHF. The rearrangement joins TRBV27 to TRBJ1-5; D is perhaps TRBD1 (5 bases). The ends were cut back, 5 bases at V and 3 bases at J, with 8 bases in the middle. The CDR3 is made up of 13 amino acids. Germline assignment: CDR1 MNHEY and CDR2 SMNVEV (reference sequence).

The gene calls are TRBV30 and TRBJ2-1; 7 bases are a match to TRBD1. Looked up from germline, CDR1 is GTSNPN and CDR2 is SVGIG (reference sequence). CDR3 length equals 19 residues. V lost 2 bases, J lost 1 base, and 17 bases stayed unmatched. The CDR3 loop reads CAWSQGVFFGTDSYNEQFF. CDR3 DNA: TGTGCCTGGAGTCAGGGGGTTTTCTTTGGGACAGATTCCTACAATGAGCAGTTCTTC.

The chain has TRBV7-2 and TRBJ2-7, with a weak D call TRBD2 (7 bases). The CDR3 loop spans 15 amino acids. The germline V gene has CDR1 SGHTA and CDR2 FQGNSA. Trimming stripped 2 bases from V and 9 bases from J, with 20 bases between. CDR3 DNA sequence: TGTGCCAGCAGCTTATCCGGACTAGAAGGGGGAGTGCAGTACTTC. This sequence encodes CASSLSGLEGGVQYF. Filled out from reference TRBV7-2 and TRBJ2-7, the complete variable domain reads GAGVSQSPSNKVTEKGKDVELRCDPISGHTALYWYRQSLGQGLEFLIYFQGNSAPDKSGLPSDRFSAERTGGSVSTLTIQRTQQEDSAVYLCASSLSGLEGGVQYFGPGTRLTVT.

This clone was recorded a few times. The chain joins TRBV7-9 to TRBJ1-1; D is ambiguous. Germline values: CDR1 SEHNR, CDR2 FQNEAQ (reference sequence). The CDR3 covers 13 residues. Between the trimmed V and J ends, which lost 6 bases and 4 bases, there was a span of 12 bases. CDR3: CASRQRVGTEAFF. CDR3 coding DNA: TGTGCCAGCAGACAGCGGGTAGGCACTGAAGCTTTCTTT.

The rearrangement uses TRBV5-1 and TRBJ2-1; D perhaps matches TRBD2 (6 bases). Trimming stripped 4 bases from V and 6 bases from J, with 14 bases between. Germline assignment: CDR1 SGHRS and CDR2 YFSETQ. The CDR3 runs to 14 residues. CDR3 DNA: TGCGCCAGCAGCGGCAGCATGGAGGGCAATGAGCAGTTCTTC. It specifies CASSGSMEGNEQFF.

As concerns this clone: One end of the junction is discordant with germline, which a read error may explain. The chain links TRBV7-7 to TRBJ2-1, with D perhaps TRBD1 (6 bases). CDR1 is SSHAT and CDR2 is FNYEAQ in the germline V gene (reference sequence). The CDR3 is 12 amino acids. This CDR3 is CASSLIGGEQFF. CDR3 in DNA: TGTGCTAGCAGCTTAATAGGGGGTGAGCAGTTCTTC.

This chain links TRBV4-1 with TRBJ2-2; the match to TRBD2 covers 7 bases. Germline trimming cut 1 base from V and 7 bases from J; bases unmatched to any gene: 6. Per germline, CDR1 MGHRA and CDR2 YSYEKL. CDR3 length: 15 residues. The CDR3 sequence is CASSQAGGVGGELFF. The CDR3 DNA sequence: TGCGCCAGCAGCCAAGCGGGAGGTGTTGGCGGGGAGCTGTTTTTT.

This clone has just a few counts. The chain uses TRBV6-1 and TRBJ1-4; D unresolved. The V end lost 3 bases, the J end lost 8 bases, and 13 bases lay between the germline ends. Germline-derived CDR1 and CDR2 are MNHNS and SASEGT. The CDR3 is 14 residues long. CDR3 sequence: CASSEGSGPEKLFF. The CDR3 DNA follows: TGTGCCAGCAGTGAGGGTTCAGGCCCCGAAAAACTGTTTTTT.

The chain combines TRBV10-2 with TRBJ2-2; 13 bases line up with TRBD2. CDR3 length equals 14 residues. V dropped 8 bases and J dropped 5; count of bases not matched to a gene: 2. Germline lookup yields CDR1 WSHSY and CDR2 SAAADI. CDR3 region: CASGTSGTTGELFF. CDR3 nucleotides: TGCGCCAGCGGGACTAGCGGGACGACCGGGGAGCTGTTTTTT.

V usage is TRBV30 and J usage is TRBJ1-1; 8 bases are shared with TRBD1. The CDR3 has 14 amino acids. Trimming took 4 bases from V and 0 from J; bases not matched to a gene: 4. Germline V gives CDR1 GTSNPN, CDR2 SVGIG (reference sequence). The CDR3 region has the DNA TGTGCCTGGATCAGGGGGCGATTGAACACTGAAGCTTTCTTT. The encoded protein is CAWIRGRLNTEAFF.

V gene TRBV5-4 combines with J gene TRBJ1-4, with D hard to call. Germline CDR1 and CDR2: SGHNT and YYREEE (reference sequence). Trimming took off 3 bases at V and 5 bases at J, with 8 bases between the two ends. The CDR3 covers 13 residues. The DNA of the CDR3 is TGTGCCAGCAGCTATAAAGAGAATGAAAAACTGTTTTTT. Its protein product is CASSYKENEKLFF.

The rearrangement joins TRBV28 to TRBJ2-7, with TRBD2 as a possible D gene (5 bases). The V end was cut by 0 bases, the J end by 7 bases, with 16 bases between. CDR3 length equals 15 residues. From germline, CDR1 is MDHEN and CDR2 SYDVKM. The CDR3 DNA reads as TGTGCCAGCAGTTTATGGCGGGTTAGCTCAGAAGAGCAGTACTTC. It translates to CASSLWRVSSEEQYF. Looking up the rest from reference TRBV28 and TRBJ2-7 gives the full variable domain: DVKVTQSSRYLVKRTGEKVFLECVQDMDHENMFWYRQDPGLGLRLIYFSYDVKMKEKGDIPEGYSVSREKKERFSLILESASTNQTSMYLCASSLWRVSSEEQYFGPGTRLTVT.

V is TRBV2 and J is TRBJ2-7; unclear D gene. CDR3 length equals 14 residues. Germline CDR1 SNHLY, CDR2 FYNNEI. The V end was cut by 2 bases, the J end by 2 bases, with 10 bases between. The CDR3 loop is CASSETPAAYEQYF. In DNA, the CDR3 is TGTGCCAGCAGTGAAACCCCTGCGGCCTACGAGCAGTACTTC.

The rearrangement links TRBV28 to TRBJ2-2; possible D gene TRBD2, 6 bases. Trimming took 8 bases from V and 4 from J, leaving 20 bases between them. The CDR3 is made up of 16 amino acids. CDR1 and CDR2 from the germline V gene are MDHEN and SYDVKM. The CDR3 reads CASCRMEGATTGELFF. The CDR3 nucleotides read TGTGCCAGCTGCCGAATGGAGGGCGCGACCACCGGGGAGCTGTTTTTT.